The T cell receptor (beta chain) under discussion was sequenced for a study of graft-versus-host responses after intestinal transplantation (dated by TCRdb to the early 2020s). About the investigation overall: The transplants that recipients received were multivisceral, liver-intestinal, or isolated intestinal. After intestinal transplantation, graft-versus-host and host-versus-graft alloreactive T cell clones in the graft, circulation and bone marrow were tracked using bulk TCR-beta CDR3 sequencing. Donor T cell macrochimerism was defined as a peak of at least 4% donor T cells among recipient peripheral blood mononuclear cells. A cohort of about 25 intestinal transplant recipients, including one retransplant, was enrolled, and a few patients lacking pretransplant specimens were excluded. Rather than being sequenced by the commercial service, samples from a few later patients were sequenced in-house on an Illumina MiSeq and processed with MiXCR. Alloreactive clones were identified by sequencing pre-transplant mixed lymphocyte reaction products and comparing them with unstimulated pre-transplant donor and recipient T cells. Every recipient was given anti-thymocyte globulin induction, then maintenance tacrolimus and steroids for 2 to 4 years. The research as a whole found: Conclusions were limited by the relatively low number and heterogeneity of intestinal transplant patients. Early after transplant, peak levels of circulating GvH clones were found to be associated with declines in HvG clones. GvH clones turned up in recipient bone marrow, with some appearing earlier in ileal mucosa or blood, a pattern consistent with an intestinal mucosal origin. In patients with donor T cell macrochimerism, the allografts had high GvH to HvG T cell clonal ratios.

Libraries were made using the immunoSEQ multiplex PCR assay. For most patients, genomic DNA was isolated with the Qiagen DNeasy Blood and Tissue Kit and shipped frozen to Adaptive Biotechnologies for TCR sequencing. For most patients, genomic DNA was subjected to high-throughput TCR-beta CDR3 sequencing by Adaptive Biotechnologies. Turning to the authors' computational methods: Adaptive's ImmunoSEQ software was the source of the TCR sequencing data for around 20 patients, while three other patients were processed with MiXCR and VDJtools. To correct CD4 versus CD8 sorting errors, sequences present in both subsets at a frequency ratio below 5:1 were removed. Because the origin of CDR3 nucleotide sequences shared between donor and recipient could not be assigned, those sequences were removed. To count as alloreactive, a clone needed at least 2-fold expansion over unstimulated cells and a minimum CFSE-low frequency of 0.002% (template counts) or 0.001% (read counts). Clones were considered mappable if detected in sequenced pre-transplant spleen, lymph node, or MLR CFSE-low populations of the donor or recipient. Cumulative frequency of alloreactive clones was calculated as a percentage of all sequences weighted by copy number. Held by TCRdb, this immuneACCESS table contains in-frame sequences only and omits some clones. Under half of the omission traces to an unresolved V gene where checked; the cause of the rest is unknown. Clone size and V and J calls were adopted from that table, with D and trimming inferred from the DNA. Within this sample are about 85,000 clones, with 85% to 95% of them counted one time only. The ten largest clones add up to 7.6% of the sample.

The time point label of this sample denotes: cells obtained before transplantation from donor or recipient. CD3+CD4+ and CD3+CD8+ populations were FACS-sorted from unstimulated pre-transplant donor and recipient cells taken from spleen or lymph nodes. From its cysteine to its phenylalanine, the CDR3 spans 15 amino acids. CDR3 DNA only is kept here, 45 bases in frame from base 1. Per the germline V gene, SGDLS is the CDR1 and YYNGEE is the CDR2. V gives up 5 bases and J gives up 0 bases, and the segment between their germline ends measures 9 bases. Comments on this clone: Its antigen is not yet known. Qualities for individual bases were not recorded, and no much larger clone is one base off.

The material sequenced was unstimulated CD8+ T cells sorted from spleen or lymph node cells, taken before transplant. The rearranged chain carries TRBV9 and TRBJ2-6; TRBD1 is possibly the D segment (5 matching bases). This clonotype originated in a human donor who was the organ donor for an intestinal transplant. Read as DNA, the sequence is TGTGCCAGCAGTGAAGACAGCTCTGGGGCCAACGTCCTGACTTTC. Translated, it reads CASSEDSSGANVLTF.